The subject of this entry is one T cell receptor beta chain. This sample is part of a study of blood T cell repertoires in COVID-19. For the study at large: Acute and convalescent COVID-19 specimens originated in the United States, Italy and Spain. Sources were T cells, B-cell-depleted T cells, or PBMCs; the material itself was cDNA or gDNA.

Per the original methods: The authors estimated nucleated cell counts from reference gene primer amplification. Profiled with immunoSEQ multiplex PCR; TCRdb holds only in-frame clones, not every one. The DNA was the basis for D and trimming; V, J and clone size are from that table. The sample consists of about 23,000 clones, 75% to 90% of them appearing once. From germline, CDR1 is SGHTA and CDR2 FQGTGA. The CDR3 is 13 amino acids. Losses at the gene ends were 0 bases for V and 9 bases for J; bases not matched to a gene: 1. V usage is TRBV7-3 and J usage is TRBJ2-1; 8 bases align to TRBD2. This clonotype originated in a human donor with acute or convalescent COVID-19. The donor label of this sample is uncertain. Source material: peripheral blood. Here the CDR3 DNA reads TGTGCCAGCAGCTTAACCGGGACTAGTGAGCAGTTCTTC. This sequence encodes CASSLTGTSEQFF.